One sample yielded the 3 T cell receptor beta chains listed below, sequenced in a study of identical twins. TCRdb passed the 5' RACE reads through MiXCR, listing each CDR3 protein once. The data show about 460,000 distinct CDR3 sequences, approximately 15% seen once. The same sample was also used in a study of yellow fever vaccine responses in identical twins.

Sequenced material: CD4+ T cells sorted from blood. These TCRs come from a woman aged 18-29 years in good health.

This clonotype was counted between two and nine times. The rearrangement joins TRBV7-2 to TRBJ2-1; D ambiguous. V lost 6 bases and J lost 8, with 17 bases in between. Germline-derived CDR1 and CDR2 are SGHTA and FQGNSA. The CDR3 consists of 14 residues. The CDR3 reads CASSSDPATDEQFF. The CDR3 DNA reads TGTGCCAGCAGTTCAGACCCAGCCACGGATGAGCAGTTCTTC.

This clonotype has only a few counts. The V gene is TRBV7-9, the J gene TRBJ2-3, with D perhaps TRBD1 or TRBD2 (6 bases each). Trimming pared 4 bases from V and 14 bases from J, leaving 22 bases between. The CDR3 length is 14 residues. Germline CDR1 SEHNR, CDR2 FQNEAQ (reference sequence). The CDR3 DNA reads as TGTGCCAGCAGCTCGAACGGGGGCCAGAGAGATTTGTATTTT. Translation gives CASSSNGGQRDLYF.

This clonotype was seen ten or more times. The chain employs TRBV7-2 and TRBJ2-7; no definite D call. The length of the CDR3 is 12 residues. With 3 bases removed from V and 1 base from J, the gap between germline ends came to 4 bases. CDR1 and CDR2 from the germline V gene are SGHTA and FQGNSA. This CDR3 is CASSFSSYEQYF. DNA for the CDR3: TGTGCCAGCAGCTTTTCTTCCTACGAGCAGTACTTC.